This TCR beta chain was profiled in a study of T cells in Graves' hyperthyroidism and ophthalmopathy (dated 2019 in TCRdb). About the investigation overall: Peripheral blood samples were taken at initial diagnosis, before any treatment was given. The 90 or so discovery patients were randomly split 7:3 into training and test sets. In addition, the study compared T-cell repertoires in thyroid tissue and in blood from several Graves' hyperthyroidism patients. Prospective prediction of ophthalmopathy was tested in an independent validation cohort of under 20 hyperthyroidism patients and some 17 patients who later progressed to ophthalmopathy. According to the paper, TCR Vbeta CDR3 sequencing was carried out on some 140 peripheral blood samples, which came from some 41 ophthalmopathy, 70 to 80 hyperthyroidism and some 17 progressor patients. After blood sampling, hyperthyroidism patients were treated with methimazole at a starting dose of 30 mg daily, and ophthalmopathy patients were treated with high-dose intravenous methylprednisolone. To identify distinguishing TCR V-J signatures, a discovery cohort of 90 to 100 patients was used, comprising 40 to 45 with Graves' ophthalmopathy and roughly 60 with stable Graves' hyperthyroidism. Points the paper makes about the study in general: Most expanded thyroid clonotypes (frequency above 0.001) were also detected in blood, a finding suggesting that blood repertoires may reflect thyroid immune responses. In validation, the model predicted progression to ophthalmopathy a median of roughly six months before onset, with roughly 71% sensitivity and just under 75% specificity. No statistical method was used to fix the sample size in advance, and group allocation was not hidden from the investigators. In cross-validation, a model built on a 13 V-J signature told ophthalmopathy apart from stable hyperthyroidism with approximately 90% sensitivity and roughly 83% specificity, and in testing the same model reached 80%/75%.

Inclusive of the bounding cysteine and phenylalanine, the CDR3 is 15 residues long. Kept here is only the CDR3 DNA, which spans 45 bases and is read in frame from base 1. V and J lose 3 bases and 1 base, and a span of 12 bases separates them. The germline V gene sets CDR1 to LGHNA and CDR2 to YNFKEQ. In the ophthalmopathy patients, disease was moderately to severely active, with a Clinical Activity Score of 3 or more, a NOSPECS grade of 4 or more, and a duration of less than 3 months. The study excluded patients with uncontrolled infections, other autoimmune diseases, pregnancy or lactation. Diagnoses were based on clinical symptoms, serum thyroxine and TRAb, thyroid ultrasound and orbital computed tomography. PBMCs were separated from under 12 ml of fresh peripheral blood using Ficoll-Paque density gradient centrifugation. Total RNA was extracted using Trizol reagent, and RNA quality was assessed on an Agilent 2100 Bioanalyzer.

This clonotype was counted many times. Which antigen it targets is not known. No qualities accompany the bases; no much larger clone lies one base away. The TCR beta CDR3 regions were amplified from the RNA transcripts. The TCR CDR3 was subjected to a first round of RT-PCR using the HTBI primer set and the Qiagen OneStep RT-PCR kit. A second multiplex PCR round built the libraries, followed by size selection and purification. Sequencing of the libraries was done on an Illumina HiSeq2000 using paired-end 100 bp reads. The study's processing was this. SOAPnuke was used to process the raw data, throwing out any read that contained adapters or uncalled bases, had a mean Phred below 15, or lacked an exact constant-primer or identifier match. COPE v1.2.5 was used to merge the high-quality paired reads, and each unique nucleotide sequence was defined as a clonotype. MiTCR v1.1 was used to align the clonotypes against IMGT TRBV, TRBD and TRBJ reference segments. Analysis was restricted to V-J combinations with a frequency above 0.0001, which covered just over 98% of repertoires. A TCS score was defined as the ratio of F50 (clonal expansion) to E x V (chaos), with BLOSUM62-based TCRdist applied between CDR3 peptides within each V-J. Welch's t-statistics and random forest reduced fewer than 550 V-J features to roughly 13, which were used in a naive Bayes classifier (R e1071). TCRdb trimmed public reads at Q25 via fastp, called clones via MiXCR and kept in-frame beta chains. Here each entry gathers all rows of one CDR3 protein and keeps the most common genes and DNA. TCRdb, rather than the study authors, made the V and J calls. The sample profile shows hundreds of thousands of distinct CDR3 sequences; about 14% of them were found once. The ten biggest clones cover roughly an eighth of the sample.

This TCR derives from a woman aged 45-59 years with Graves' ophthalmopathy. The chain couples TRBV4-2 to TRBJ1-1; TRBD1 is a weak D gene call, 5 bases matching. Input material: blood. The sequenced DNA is TGTGCCAGCAGCCATTATGATACAGGGAACACTGAAGCTTTCTTT. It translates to CASSHYDTGNTEAFF.